This TCR beta chain appears in the sequencing data of a study of blood T cell repertoires in COVID-19. On the study more broadly: COVID-19 samples, acute and convalescent, were from the United States, Italy and Spain. T cells, B-cell-depleted T cells, or PBMCs provided the cDNA or gDNA that served as material.

In the authors' workflow: Counts of nucleated cells, estimated from reference gene primer amplification, were obtained. Measured with immunoSEQ multiplex PCR; TCRdb has only the in-frame clones, and not every one. Clone size and the V and J calls come from that table; the DNA yielded D and trimming. The sample holds about 380,000 clones, 70% to 90% seen once. The TCR originated in a man in his forties or fifties with acute or convalescent COVID-19. Source material: peripheral blood.

As DNA, the CDR3 is TGTGCCAGCAGCCCCCCTGGGTCGGTCGGGACCTACGAGCAGTACTTC. It is translated as CASSPPGSVGTYEQYF. This rearrangement joins TRBV7-8 to TRBJ2-7, with D possibly TRBD2 on 5 matching bases. This CDR3 spans 16 amino acids. From germline, CDR1 is SGHVS and CDR2 FQNEAQ. V lost 5 bases and J lost 2, with 19 bases in between.